This T cell receptor (beta chain) was sequenced in a study of early T cells in non-severe SARS-CoV-2 infection (dated by TCRdb to 2020 to 2023). Describing the broader study: Because TCR sequencing relied on bulk RNA taken from unsorted whole blood, pairing of alpha and beta chains was not possible. Broad study findings and their caveats: Matching against VDJdb was skewed toward anti-spike CD8 responses, likely underestimated virus-specific expansions, and missed private and CD4 specificities.

Unmatched junction bases come to 13, with V trimmed by 3 bases and J by 6 bases. The CDR3, cysteine through phenylalanine, is 16 amino acids long. Only the CDR3 region is kept as DNA, spanning 48 bases read in frame from base 1. CDR1 and CDR2 are drawn from the germline V gene (reference sequence): SGHKS, YYEKEE. Receptor libraries were prepared by 5' RACE. The data were produced on a NextSeq 500. In the TCR library protocol, unique molecular identifiers were attached to individual cDNA molecules to correct for PCR bias and sequencing error. TCR alpha and beta chains were both sequenced, and the abundances of alpha and beta sequences in each sample were closely correlated with each other. Turning to the authors' computational methods: Decombinator V4 was used to annotate TCR sequences for V gene, J gene and CDR3. TCRs were defined as expanded if a significant change between any two time points was detected under a Poisson model with p below 0.0001. Abundances of TCRs were expressed as counts per million after normalisation to the total number of TCRs sequenced in each sample. MAIT TCRs were defined by TRAV1-2 paired with TRAJ12, TRAJ20 or TRAJ33, and iNKT TCRs by TRAV10 paired with TRAJ18. VDJdb, accessed on 1 November 2021, was searched for TCRs annotated for CMV, EBV and SARS-CoV-2, and TCRs annotated for more than one antigen were excluded. In TCRdb, the public reads were trimmed at Q25 with fastp and aligned with MiXCR, with productive beta chains retained. Every distinct CDR3 protein forms one entry, paired with its most common genes and DNA. The V and J calls, along with clone size, are taken from TCRdb and not from the paper's own processing. The sample data list about 64,000 distinct CDR3 sequences, and more than 15% of these were observed just once. In total, the top ten clones hold roughly 9% of the sample.

To note about this clonotype: Its antigen has not been determined. The input lacks base qualities; no much larger clone sits a single base away.

This was a case-control study nested in a cohort of healthcare workers in London, UK, who had nasopharyngeal swab PCR tests and blood samples taken every week. Healthcare workers were recruited between 23 and 31 March 2020, during the week of the UK lockdown, and were followed weekly for up to roughly 15 weeks. The source is an adult who was a healthcare worker with PCR-confirmed SARS-CoV-2 infection or an uninfected control (not recorded which). The rearrangement joined TRBV5-5 to TRBJ1-1, and 8 junction bases match TRBD1. The sequencing used whole blood, collected at baseline. The bases read TGTGCCAGCAGCTACGGAGACAGGGGCCGGGGTCCTGAAGCTTTCTTT. Translation gives CASSYGDRGRGPEAFF.